The 6 T cell receptor beta chains reported below all come from one sample, sequenced in a study of CD8 T cells in Susac syndrome. An input of about 0.5 to 1 ug of RNA was subjected to reverse transcription using random hexamers. TCRdb itself ran the immunoSEQ multiplex PCR reads through MiXCR, one entry per CDR3 protein. The sample has around 150,000 distinct CDR3 sequences; roughly 96% are singletons. Sequenced sample: CD4+ T cells from PBMCs. Source of these receptors: a human donor with multiple sclerosis.

The genes are TRBV9 and TRBJ2-3, with TRBD1 identical over 12 bases. The CDR3 loop spans 16 amino acids. Germline-derived CDR1 and CDR2 are SGDLS and YYNGEE. The ends lost 2 bases at V and 5 bases at J; junction bases unmatched: 6. The CDR3 protein is CASSVRDRGQRDTQYF. DNA for the CDR3: TGTGCCAGCAGCGTCCGGGACAGGGGGCAAAGAGATACGCAGTATTTT.

The genes are TRBV12-3 or TRBV12-4 and TRBJ2-5; D may be TRBD1 or TRBD2 (5 bases each). V lost 1 base and J 2 bases, leaving 11 bases between the germline ends. The CDR3 is 15 residues long. The CDR3 coding sequence is TGTGCCAGCAGTTTAGGGGGACCCCGGCAAGAGACCCAGTACTTC. It codes for CASSLGGPRQETQYF.

V gene TRBV28 combines with J gene TRBJ2-5; 9 bases match TRBD1. This CDR3 has 16 residues. V trimming: 6 bases; J trimming: 0 bases; junction bases outside the gene matches: 8. The V gene's germline CDR1 is MDHEN and CDR2 SYDVKM. The CDR3 nucleotides read TGTGCCAGCAGCTTGATGGGACAGGGCAACCAAGAGACCCAGTACTTC. Amino acid sequence: CASSLMGQGNQETQYF.

V usage is TRBV2 and J usage is TRBJ2-7, with 9 nucleotides matching TRBD1. Trimming removed 7 bases from V and 5 bases from J; junction bases left unmatched: 12. The germline CDR1 and CDR2 sequences are SNHLY and FYNNEI. The CDR3 is 15 residues long. CDR3 sequence reads: CASNPPGTGLHEQYF. The CDR3 DNA reads TGTGCCAGCAATCCCCCGGGGACAGGGCTCCACGAGCAGTACTTC. The complete variable domain, with remaining parts taken from reference TRBV2 and TRBJ2-7, reads EPEVTQTPSHQVTQMGQEVILRCVPISNHLYFYWYRQILGQKVEFLVSFYNNEISEKSEIFDDQFSVERPDGSNFTLKIRSTKLEDSAMYFCASNPPGTGLHEQYFGPGTRLTVT.

The V call is TRBV6-2 or TRBV6-3, the J call TRBJ1-5; no definite D call. Germline CDR1 MNHEY, CDR2 SVGEGT. CDR3 length equals 12 residues. V shed 4 bases and J shed 4 bases, with 5 bases lying between them. CDR3 amino acids: CASSSVNQPQHF. The CDR3 DNA follows: TGTGCCAGCAGTTCAGTAAATCAGCCCCAGCATTTT.

The rearrangement joins TRBV7-9 to TRBJ2-3; 7 nucleotides align to TRBD2. Trimming removed 3 bases from V and 3 bases from J; junction bases left unmatched: 15. The CDR3 sequence is 18 residues long. Germline CDR1 reads SEHNR; CDR2 reads FQNEAQ (reference sequence). CDR3 sequence: CASSFFQGGSFGTDTQYF. In nucleotides, the CDR3 is TGTGCCAGCAGCTTTTTCCAGGGAGGGAGTTTTGGGACAGATACGCAGTATTTT. Full variable domain (outside the CDR3, taken from reference TRBV7-9 and TRBJ2-3): DTGVSQNPRHKITKRGQNVTFRCDPISEHNRLYWYRQTLGQGPEFLTYFQNEAQLEKSRLLSDRFSAERPKGSFSTLEIQRTEQGDSAMYLCASSFFQGGSFGTDTQYFGPGTRLTVL.